This T cell receptor (beta chain) was obtained from a study of blood T cell repertoires in COVID-19. Here immunoSEQ multiplex PCR was the method, and the copy in TCRdb shows in-frame clones only, minus some. This table holds roughly 99,000 clones, around 88% found once. Per germline, CDR1 LNHDA and CDR2 SQIVND (reference sequence). Unmatched junction bases numbered 11, after V lost 6 bases and J lost 6 bases. The length of the CDR3 is 16 residues. Source material: peripheral blood. This receptor was obtained from a man aged 45-65 years with COVID-19, enrolled during active disease. V is TRBV19 and J is TRBJ1-2; the match to TRBD1 covers 12 bases. As DNA, the CDR3 is TGTGCCAGTAGGTACCGGGACAGGGGGCGGTCTGATGGCTACACCTTC. Protein sequence: CASRYRDRGRSDGYTF.